This T cell receptor beta chain was recorded in a study of response to subunit inactivated influenza vaccine. Study-wide findings and caveats: Authors suggested that a seasonal influenza vaccination recruits few new T cells each time.

In its sample, this clonotype was seen many times. The target antigen is unknown. TCRdb reanalysed the RT-PCR reads using MiXCR and keeps one entry per CDR3 protein. The sample consists of about 160,000 distinct CDR3 sequences, under 13% of them appearing once. Here the sequenced sample was non-naive T cells sorted from PBMCs, taken roughly 6 weeks after vaccination. The receptor was isolated from a man aged 45-60 years who received an inactivated influenza vaccine.

The CDR3 loop reads CSASGTGGPYEQYF. The DNA of the CDR3 is TGCAGTGCTAGCGGGACAGGGGGTCCCTACGAGCAGTACTTC. V gene TRBV20-1 combines with J gene TRBJ2-7, with 11 bases identical to TRBD1. The ends lost 3 bases at V and 2 bases at J; junction bases unmatched: 3. This CDR3 contains 14 residues. Germline loops: CDR1 DFQATT, CDR2 SNEGSKA (reference sequence).